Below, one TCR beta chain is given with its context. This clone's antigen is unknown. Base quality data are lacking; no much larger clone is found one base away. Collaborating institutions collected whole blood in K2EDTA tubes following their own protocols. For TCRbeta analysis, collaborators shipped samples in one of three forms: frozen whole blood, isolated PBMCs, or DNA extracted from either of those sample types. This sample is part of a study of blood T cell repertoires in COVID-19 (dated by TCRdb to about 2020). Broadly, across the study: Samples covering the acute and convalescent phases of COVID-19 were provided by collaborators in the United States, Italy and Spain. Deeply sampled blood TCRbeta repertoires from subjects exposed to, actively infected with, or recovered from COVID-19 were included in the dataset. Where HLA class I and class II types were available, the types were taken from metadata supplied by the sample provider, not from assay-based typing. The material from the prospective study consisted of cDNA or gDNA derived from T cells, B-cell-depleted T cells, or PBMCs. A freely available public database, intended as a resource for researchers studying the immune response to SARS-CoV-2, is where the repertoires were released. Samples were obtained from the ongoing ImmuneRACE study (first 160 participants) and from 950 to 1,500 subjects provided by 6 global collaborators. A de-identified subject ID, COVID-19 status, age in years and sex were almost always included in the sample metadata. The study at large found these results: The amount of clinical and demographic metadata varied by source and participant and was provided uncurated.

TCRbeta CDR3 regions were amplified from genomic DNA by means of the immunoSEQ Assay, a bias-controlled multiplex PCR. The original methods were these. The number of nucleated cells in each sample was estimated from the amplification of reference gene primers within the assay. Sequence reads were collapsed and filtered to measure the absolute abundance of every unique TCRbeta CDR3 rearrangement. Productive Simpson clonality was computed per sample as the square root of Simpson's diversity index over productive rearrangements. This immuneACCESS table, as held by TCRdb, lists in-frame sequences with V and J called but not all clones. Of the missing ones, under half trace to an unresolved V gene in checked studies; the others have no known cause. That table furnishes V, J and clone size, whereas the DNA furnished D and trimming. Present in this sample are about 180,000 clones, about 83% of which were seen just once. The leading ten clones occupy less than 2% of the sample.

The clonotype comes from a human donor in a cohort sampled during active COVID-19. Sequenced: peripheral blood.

The CDR3 protein: CASSPLGGGRGFYEQYF. The DNA sequence follows: TGTGCCAGCTCACCACTTGGAGGTGGCAGGGGTTTTTACGAGCAGTACTTC. The chain links TRBV18 with TRBJ2-7; TRBD1 is perhaps the D gene, given 6 matching bases. There are 17 amino acids in the CDR3, from cysteine to phenylalanine inclusive. Left in the record is the CDR3 DNA by itself, 51 bases read in frame from the first base. The germline V gene encodes CDR1 KGHSH and CDR2 LQKENI. V lost 1 base and J lost 4 bases; the stretch between them is 20 bases long.